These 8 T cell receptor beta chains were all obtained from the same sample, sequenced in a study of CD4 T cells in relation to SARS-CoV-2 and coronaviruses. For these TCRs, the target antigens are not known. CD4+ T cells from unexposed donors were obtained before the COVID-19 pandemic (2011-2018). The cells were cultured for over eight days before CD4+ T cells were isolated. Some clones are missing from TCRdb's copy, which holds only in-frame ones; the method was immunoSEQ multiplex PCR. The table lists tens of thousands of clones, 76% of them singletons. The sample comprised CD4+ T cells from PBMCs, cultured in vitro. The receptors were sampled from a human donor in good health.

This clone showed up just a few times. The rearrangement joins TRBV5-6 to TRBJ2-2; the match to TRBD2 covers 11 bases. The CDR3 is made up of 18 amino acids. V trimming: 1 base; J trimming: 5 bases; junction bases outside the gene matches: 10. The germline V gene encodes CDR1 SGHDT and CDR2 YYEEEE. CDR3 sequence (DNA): TGTGCCAGCAGCTTGTTTGGTCTAGCGGGAGGCGGAACCGGGGAGCTGTTTTTT. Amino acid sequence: CASSLFGLAGGGTGELFF.

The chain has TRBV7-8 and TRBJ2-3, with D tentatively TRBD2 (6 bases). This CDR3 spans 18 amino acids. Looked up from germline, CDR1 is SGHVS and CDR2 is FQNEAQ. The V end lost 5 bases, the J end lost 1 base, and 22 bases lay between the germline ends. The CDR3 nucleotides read TGTGCCAGCAGCCTGGAGGGCATACTAGCCGCCGGCACAGATACGCAGTATTTT. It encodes CASSLEGILAAGTDTQYF.

The CDR3 nucleotides are TGTGCCAGCAGCCCGACTAGCGGGGGGGCCTGGAATGAGCAGTTCTTC. Translation gives CASSPTSGGAWNEQFF. This sequence joins TRBV3-1 (or the pseudogene TRBV3-2) and TRBJ2-1; 14 bases align to TRBD2. The CDR3 sequence is 16 residues long. CDR1 and CDR2 from the germline V gene are LGHDT and YNNKEL (reference sequence). The V gene end was trimmed by 4 bases and the J gene end by 7 bases; junction bases not matched to a gene: 6.

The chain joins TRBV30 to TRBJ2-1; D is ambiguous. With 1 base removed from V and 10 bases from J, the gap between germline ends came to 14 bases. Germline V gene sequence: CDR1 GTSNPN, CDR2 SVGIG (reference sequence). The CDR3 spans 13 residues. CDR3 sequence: CAWSGSGSYEQFF. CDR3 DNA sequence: TGTGCCTGGAGTGGGAGTGGGTCTTACGAGCAGTTCTTC.

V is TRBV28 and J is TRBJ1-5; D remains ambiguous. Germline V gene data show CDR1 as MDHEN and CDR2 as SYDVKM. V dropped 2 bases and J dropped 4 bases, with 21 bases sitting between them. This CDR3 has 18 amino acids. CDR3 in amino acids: CASSLAVLKAVSNQPQHF. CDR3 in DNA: TGTGCCAGCAGTTTAGCGGTCCTGAAAGCAGTAAGTAATCAGCCCCAGCATTTT.

The CDR3 DNA follows: TGTGCCAGTAGTAGGGACAGGGCAAGCTACGAGCAGTACTTC. Its protein is CASSRDRASYEQYF. J is TRBJ2-7 and V is TRBV19; the match to TRBD1 covers 9 bases. The length of the CDR3 is 14 residues. Trimming took 4 bases from V and 3 from J; bases not matched to a gene: 4. Looked up from germline, CDR1 is LNHDA and CDR2 is SQIVND (reference sequence).

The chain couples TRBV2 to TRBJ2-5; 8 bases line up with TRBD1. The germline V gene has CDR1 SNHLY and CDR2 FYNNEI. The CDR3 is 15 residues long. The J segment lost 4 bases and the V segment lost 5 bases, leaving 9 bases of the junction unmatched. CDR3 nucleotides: TGTGCCAGCAGTCCGATGGGGACAGGAGGAGAGACCCAGTACTTC. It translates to CASSPMGTGGETQYF.

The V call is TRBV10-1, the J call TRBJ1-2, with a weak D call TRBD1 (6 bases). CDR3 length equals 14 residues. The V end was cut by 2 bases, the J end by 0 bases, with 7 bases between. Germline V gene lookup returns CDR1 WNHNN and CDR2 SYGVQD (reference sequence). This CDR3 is CASSEDRTNYGYTF. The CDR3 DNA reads TGCGCCAGCAGTGAGGACAGGACTAACTATGGCTACACCTTC.